What follows are 28 T cell receptor beta chains derived from one specimen sequenced in a study of blood T cell repertoires in COVID-19 (dated by TCRdb to the early 2020s). Receptor amplification or capture employed the immunoSEQ multiplex PCR assay. TCRdb carries this immuneACCESS record with in-frame sequences only. Its versions omit some clonotypes, under half of them owing to an unresolved V gene in the studies checked, with the rest unexplained. For this sample the table gives about 74,000 clones, of which roughly 88% were detected only once. The ten biggest clones cover 1.9% of the sample. What was sequenced was peripheral blood. These receptors were collected from a woman aged 80 or older with active or convalescent COVID-19.

The chain recombines TRBV6-5 with TRBJ1-1; 7 positions agree with TRBD1. The CDR3 extends over 16 amino acids. The germline CDR1 and CDR2 sequences are MNHEY and SVGAGI. Germline trimming cut 2 bases from V and 4 bases from J; bases unmatched to any gene: 10. CDR3 nucleotides: TGTGCCAGCAGTTACACGCTAACCAGGACAGGCACTGAAGCTTTCTTT. Protein product: CASSYTLTRTGTEAFF.

The chain is built from TRBV7-2 and TRBJ2-3; no definite D call. The CDR3 runs to 14 residues. V shed 4 bases and J shed 1 base, with 9 bases lying between them. Germline V gene data show CDR1 as SGHTA and CDR2 as FQGNSA. CDR3 in DNA: TGTGCCAGCAGCTCCCCTCCTGGCACAGATACGCAGTATTTT. It translates to CASSSPPGTDTQYF.

CDR3: CAISKDRGSSDTQYF. CDR3 sequence (DNA): TGTGCCATCAGCAAGGACAGGGGGTCGTCAGATACGCAGTATTTT. V is TRBV10-3 and J is TRBJ2-3, with 10 nucleotides matching TRBD1. Germline CDR1 and CDR2: ENHRY and SYGVKD. V shed 6 bases, J shed 4 bases, and the junction held 7 bases outside the gene matches. The CDR3 runs 15 residues.

The chain is built from TRBV6-6 and TRBJ2-1; tentative D call: TRBD2 (6 bases). The CDR3 is 13 amino acids. Trimming stripped 7 bases from V and 9 bases from J, with 16 bases between. CDR1 is MNHNY and CDR2 is SVGAGI in the germline V gene (reference sequence). This CDR3 is CASTPWGVSEQFF. In DNA, the CDR3 is TGTGCCAGCACCCCCTGGGGGGTCAGTGAGCAGTTCTTC.

On this clone itself: One junction end disagrees with the germline gene, perhaps due to a read error. The rearrangement joins TRBV5-8 to TRBJ2-7, with a possible D match to TRBD1 (5 bases). Germline V gene lookup returns CDR1 SGHTS and CDR2 YDEGEE. This CDR3 spans 16 amino acids. This chain's CDR3 is CASSSSRWGRAYGQYF. The CDR3 DNA sequence: TGTGCCAGCAGCTCGTCACGATGGGGCAGGGCTTACGGGCAGTACTTC.

This clone was counted a single time. J is TRBJ1-2 and V is TRBV4-2; D gene unclear. The V gene's germline CDR1 is LGHNA and CDR2 YNFKEQ. The CDR3 extends over 14 amino acids. The V end lost 0 bases, the J end lost 0 bases, and 5 bases lay between the germline ends. CDR3: CASSQERANYGYTF. CDR3 in DNA: TGTGCCAGCAGCCAAGAACGAGCTAACTATGGCTACACCTTC.

The chain has TRBV7-3 and TRBJ1-1; D not resolved. The CDR3 consists of 13 residues. Germline values: CDR1 SGHTA, CDR2 FQGTGA. V lost 5 bases to trimming and J lost 3 bases, with 10 bases between them. DNA for the CDR3: TGTGCCAGCAGCCCGCACATGTACACTGAAGCTTTCTTT. It translates to CASSPHMYTEAFF.

This clone was detected only a few times. This rearrangement joins TRBV4-3 to TRBJ2-7; TRBD2 is a possible D gene (5 bases). Looked up from germline, CDR1 is LGHNA and CDR2 is YSLEER. The CDR3 spans 16 residues. V dropped 4 bases and J dropped 2 bases, with 18 bases sitting between them. In nucleotides, the CDR3 is TGCGCCAGCAGCCCCGGGCCGGGGAAATCTCCCTACGAGCAGTACTTC. As protein: CASSPGPGKSPYEQYF.

The chain links TRBV25-1 to TRBJ1-2, with 7 bases lining up with TRBD1. After removal of 4 bases from V and 4 bases from J, the junction contained 6 bases not matched to a gene. This CDR3 comprises 14 residues. Germline CDR1 and CDR2: MGHDK and SYGVNS. The CDR3 reads CASSADRASYGYTF. CDR3 coding DNA: TGTGCCAGCAGTGCCGACAGGGCGTCCTATGGCTACACCTTC.

The gene calls are TRBV6-5 and TRBJ1-6; the D gene is possibly TRBD1 (6 bases). Trimming stripped 6 bases from V and 11 bases from J, with 14 bases between. The CDR3 spans 13 residues. Germline V gene data show CDR1 as MNHEY and CDR2 as SVGAGI. In DNA form, the CDR3 reads TGTGCCAGCAGCCGGGACAAGATACCACCCCTCCACTTT. Its protein product is CASSRDKIPPLHF.

The V call is TRBV5-1, the J call TRBJ1-1, with 9 bases matching TRBD1. Germline loops: CDR1 SGHRS, CDR2 YFSETQ. CDR3 length: 15 residues. The V and J ends lost 0 bases and 5 bases, in that order; junction bases with no gene match: 5. The DNA for the CDR3 is TGCGCCAGCAGCTTGGCAGGGACAGGGAAAACTGAAGCTTTCTTT. It specifies CASSLAGTGKTEAFF.

The J gene is TRBJ1-2, the V gene TRBV20-1; perhaps TRBD1 as D (6 bases). The germline V gene has CDR1 DFQATT and CDR2 SNEGSKA (reference sequence). Trimming removed 4 bases from V and 8 bases from J, with 17 bases in between. The CDR3 is 13 residues long. CDR3 DNA: TGCAGTGCTATTGAACAGGGTCCGCAAGGCTACACCTTC. Amino acids: CSAIEQGPQGYTF.

The chain carries TRBV28 and TRBJ2-1; the match to TRBD2 covers 8 bases. The germline CDR1 and CDR2 sequences are MDHEN and SYDVKM. The CDR3 spans 15 residues. V shed 7 bases, J shed 12 bases, and the junction held 17 bases outside the gene matches. Here the CDR3 DNA reads TGTGCCAGCATAGATTCAGCGGGAGTACAACGGGCGCAGTTCTTC. It translates to CASIDSAGVQRAQFF.

The CDR3 DNA reads as TGTGCCAGCTCACCACCCTCGGGACAGAACACTGAAGCTTTCTTT. Translation gives CASSPPSGQNTEAFF. V and J are TRBV18 and TRBJ1-1, with D perhaps TRBD1 (6 bases). Germline V gene data show CDR1 as KGHSH and CDR2 as LQKENI. The CDR3 length is 15 residues. V was clipped by 0 bases and J by 1 base, with 9 bases between them. The variable domain in full, completed from reference TRBV18 and TRBJ1-1, reads NAGVMQNPRHLVRRRGQEARLRCSPMKGHSHVYWYRQLPEEGLKFMVYLQKENIIDESGMPKERFSAEFPKEGPSILRIQQVVRGDSAAYFCASSPPSGQNTEAFFGQGTRLTVV.

In its sample, this clone was seen once. The chain joins TRBV7-9 to TRBJ2-2; no firm D call. Trimming removed 0 bases at V and 1 base at J, with 3 bases between. Germline CDR1 reads SEHNR; CDR2 reads FQNEAQ (reference sequence). The CDR3 has 14 amino acids. The CDR3 here is CASSLARNTGELFF. The DNA of the CDR3 is TGTGCCAGCAGCTTAGCGCGGAACACCGGGGAGCTGTTTTTT.

The CDR3 DNA reads TGTGCCAGCAGCCAAGAAGGAGGGTTTGAGCCCCAGCATTTT. Amino acids: CASSQEGGFEPQHF. V is TRBV3-1 (or the pseudogene TRBV3-2) and J is TRBJ1-5, with D unclear. Germline CDR1 and CDR2: LGHDT and YNNKEL (reference sequence). CDR3 size: 14 residues. V lost 0 bases and J lost 8, with 11 bases in between.

The rearrangement links TRBV7-2 to TRBJ2-1; 10 nucleotides align to TRBD2. The ends lost 4 bases at V and 4 bases at J; junction bases unmatched: 7. The CDR3 is 16 residues long. Per the germline V gene, CDR1 is SGHTA and CDR2 is FQGNSA. CDR3 in DNA: TGTGCCAGCAGCTCCCAGACTAGCGGGCCGTACAATGAGCAGTTCTTC. The encoded protein is CASSSQTSGPYNEQFF.

This sequence joins TRBV12-5 and TRBJ2-1, with 8 positions matching TRBD2. CDR1 is LGHNT and CDR2 is FRNRAP in the germline V gene. V trimming: 6 bases; J trimming: 2 bases; junction bases outside the gene matches: 3. This CDR3 region has 14 residues. The CDR3 spells CASGRGGPYNEQFF. In DNA form, the CDR3 reads TGTGCTAGTGGCCGGGGGGGGCCCTACAATGAGCAGTTCTTC.

The CDR3 loop reads CASSAQGERAKNIQYF. The CDR3 DNA is TGTGCCAGCAGTGCGCAGGGGGAACGGGCCAAAAACATTCAGTACTTC. V usage is TRBV6-6 and J usage is TRBJ2-4; 7 positions agree with TRBD1. The CDR3 runs 16 residues. Trimming at V came to 5 bases and at J to 1 base, leaving 8 bases not matched to a gene. Germline CDR1 is MNHNY and CDR2 is SVGAGI (reference sequence).

The chain links TRBV5-1 to TRBJ1-1, with TRBD1 matching 8 bases. Germline V gene lookup returns CDR1 SGHRS and CDR2 YFSETQ. The CDR3 sequence is 17 residues long. The trim removed 0 bases at V and 6 bases at J, leaving 13 bases unmatched. The CDR3 sequence: CASSLGPQGAVVAEAFF. CDR3 coding DNA: TGCGCCAGCAGCTTGGGGCCGCAGGGGGCGGTCGTCGCTGAAGCTTTCTTT.

The V and J genes are TRBV4-2 and TRBJ2-5; a possible D gene is TRBD1 (6 bases). V dropped 1 base and J dropped 7 bases, with 13 bases sitting between them. This CDR3 spans 14 amino acids. Germline assignment: CDR1 LGHNA and CDR2 YNFKEQ. The CDR3, as DNA: TGTGCCAGCAGCCAAGTTTGGGGGCGGGTGACCCAGTACTTC. This translates into CASSQVWGRVTQYF.

CDR3 sequence (DNA): TGTGCCAGCAGCCCCGGGTGGGGACAGTCCACAGATACGCAGTATTTT. Translated, it gives CASSPGWGQSTDTQYF. The chain has TRBV7-9 and TRBJ2-3, with 7 bases fitting TRBD1. This CDR3 region has 16 residues. Trimming at V came to 5 bases and at J to 2 bases, leaving 10 bases not matched to a gene. Per germline, CDR1 SEHNR and CDR2 FQNEAQ (reference sequence). Variable domain in full (rest from reference TRBV7-9 and TRBJ2-3): DTGVSQNPRHKITKRGQNVTFRCDPISEHNRLYWYRQTLGQGPEFLTYFQNEAQLEKSRLLSDRFSAERPKGSFSTLEIQRTEQGDSAMYLCASSPGWGQSTDTQYFGPGTRLTVL.

The rearrangement joins TRBV2 to TRBJ1-2; a possible D gene is TRBD1 (5 bases). In germline, CDR1 is SNHLY, CDR2 FYNNEI. Trimming took off 6 bases at V and 4 bases at J, with 12 bases between the two ends. The CDR3 extends over 13 amino acids. In DNA, the CDR3 is TGTGCCAGCAGAAAGGAGGGGAGCTATGGCTACACCTTC. Translation gives CASRKEGSYGYTF. Based on the CDR3 plus reference TRBV2 and TRBJ1-2, the full variable domain is EPEVTQTPSHQVTQMGQEVILRCVPISNHLYFYWYRQILGQKVEFLVSFYNNEISEKSEIFDDQFSVERPDGSNFTLKIRSTKLEDSAMYFCASRKEGSYGYTFGSGTRLTVV.

This sequence joins TRBV10-3 and TRBJ1-1; TRBD1 aligns across 9 bases. The CDR3 length is 15 residues. Germline V gives CDR1 ENHRY, CDR2 SYGVKD. V was clipped by 6 bases and J by 1 base; unmatched bases: 6. The DNA of the CDR3 is TGTGCCATCAGGGAGGACAGGGGATCGAACACTGAAGCTTTCTTT. This gives the protein CAIREDRGSNTEAFF.

The chain couples TRBV9 to TRBJ1-1; perhaps TRBD1 as D (5 bases). The CDR3 spans 16 residues. Germline CDR1 and CDR2: SGDLS and YYNGEE. V lost 0 bases and J lost 0, with 12 bases in between. As DNA, the CDR3 is TGTGCCAGCAGCGTAGCTGGGGCAGGGCTGAACACTGAAGCTTTCTTT. Protein sequence: CASSVAGAGLNTEAFF.

The chain uses TRBV9 and TRBJ1-2; D ambiguous. V shed 0 bases and J shed 0 bases, with 9 bases lying between them. The CDR3 spans 15 residues. Germline CDR1 reads SGDLS; CDR2 reads YYNGEE. This CDR3 reads CASSVVTEPNYGYTF. The CDR3 coding sequence is TGTGCCAGCAGCGTAGTAACAGAACCTAACTATGGCTACACCTTC.

The chain couples TRBV6-2 or TRBV6-3 to TRBJ1-1; TRBD1 is a possible D gene (6 bases). CDR3 size: 15 residues. V was shortened by 4 bases and J by 4 bases, with 16 bases between the two germline ends. The germline gives CDR1 MNHEY, CDR2 SVGEGT. Here the CDR3 reads CASSSPRGWGTEAFF. Here the CDR3 DNA reads TGTGCCAGCAGTTCCCCCAGGGGTTGGGGCACTGAAGCTTTCTTT.

The gene calls are TRBV7-2 and TRBJ1-3, with D perhaps matching TRBD1 (6 bases). Germline CDR1 SGHTA, CDR2 FQGNSA. This CDR3 has 14 amino acids. Between the trimmed V and J ends, which lost 4 bases and 0 bases, there was a span of 7 bases. The CDR3 nucleotides are TGTGCCAGCAGCTCAGGGGTCTCTGGAAACACCATATATTTT. Its translation is CASSSGVSGNTIYF.